The TCR beta chain under discussion was sequenced for a study of blood T cells in healthy people across ages. Study-level findings and limits: Diversity estimates drawn from one million T cells were deemed underestimates.

Sample-barcoded 5' priming and a J-beta primer mix drove a second PCR of about 6 to 12 cycles. A 12-random-nucleotide template-switch adaptor tagged each cDNA molecule. TCRdb called the 5' RACE reads again in MiXCR, with one record for every CDR3 protein. The table includes 600,000 to 850,000 distinct CDR3 sequences, around 46% detected once. This clonotype was seen a few times. Its antigen is as yet unknown. Trimming cost V 6 bases and J 12 bases, with 15 bases left between them. The CDR3 loop spans 11 amino acids. CDR1 and CDR2 from the germline V gene are DFQATT and SNEGSKA (reference sequence). Sequenced: blood. This chain joins TRBV20-1 and TRBJ2-4; maybe TRBD2 (7 bases). This TCR was recovered from an older woman in good health. CDR3 loop: CSAPGGGSQYF. The CDR3 region has the DNA TGCAGTGCCCCGGGGGGCGGGAGTCAGTACTTC.